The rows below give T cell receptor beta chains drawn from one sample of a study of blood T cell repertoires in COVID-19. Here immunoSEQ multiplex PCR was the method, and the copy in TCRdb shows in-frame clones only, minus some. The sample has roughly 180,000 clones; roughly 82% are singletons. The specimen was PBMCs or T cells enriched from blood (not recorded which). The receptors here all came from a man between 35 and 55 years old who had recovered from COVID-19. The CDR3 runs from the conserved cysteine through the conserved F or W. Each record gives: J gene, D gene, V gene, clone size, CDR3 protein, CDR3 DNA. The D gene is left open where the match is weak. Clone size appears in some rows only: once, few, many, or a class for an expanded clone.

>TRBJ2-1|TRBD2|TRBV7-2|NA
CASSPGPLAGGASRNEQFF
TGTGCCAGCAGCCCGGGGCCTCTAGCGGGGGGGGCCTCGAGGAATGAGCAGTTCTTC
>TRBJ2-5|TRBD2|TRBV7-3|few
CASSLLGLAGETQYF
TGTGCCAGCAGCTTATTAGGACTAGCCGGCGAGACCCAGTACTTC
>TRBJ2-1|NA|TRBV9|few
CASSVGGTGANEQFF
TGTGCCAGCAGCGTAGGAGGGACGGGAGCCAATGAGCAGTTCTTC
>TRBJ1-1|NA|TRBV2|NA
CASRTREGSEAFF
TGTGCCAGCAGGACTCGGGAGGGGTCTGAAGCTTTCTTT
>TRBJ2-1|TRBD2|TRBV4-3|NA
CASSQVSLEGLAGYNEQFF
TGCGCCAGCAGCCAAGTTAGTTTGGAGGGACTAGCGGGCTACAATGAGCAGTTCTTC
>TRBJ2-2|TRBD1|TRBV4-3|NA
CASSLQQGIPGELFF
TGCGCCAGCAGCCTACAACAGGGGATCCCCGGGGAGCTGTTTTTT
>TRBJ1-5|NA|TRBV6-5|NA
CASSPDRNQPQHF
TGTGCCAGCAGTCCAGACAGGAATCAGCCCCAGCATTTT
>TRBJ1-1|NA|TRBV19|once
CASSMESAEAFF
TGTGCCAGTAGTATGGAGTCAGCAGAAGCTTTCTTT
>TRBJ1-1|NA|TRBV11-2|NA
CASSPGDDSTEAFF
TGTGCCAGCAGCCCCGGGGATGATAGTACTGAAGCTTTCTTT
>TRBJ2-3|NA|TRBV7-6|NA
CASSLSMSGTQYF
TGTGCCAGCAGCTTAAGTATGAGCGGGACGCAGTATTTT
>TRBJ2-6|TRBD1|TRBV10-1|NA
CASSDGTGARANVLTF
TGCGCCAGCAGTGACGGGACAGGGGCCCGGGCCAACGTCCTGACTTTC
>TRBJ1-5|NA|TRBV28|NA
CASSLTDYSNQPQHF
TGTGCCAGCAGTTTAACAGACTATAGCAATCAGCCCCAGCATTTT
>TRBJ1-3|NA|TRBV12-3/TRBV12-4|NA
CASSIGLFGTIYF
TGTGCCAGCAGCATTGGACTCTTTGGGACCATATATTTT
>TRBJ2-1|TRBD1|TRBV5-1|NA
CASSSGTGVYNEQFF
TGCGCCAGCAGCTCCGGGACAGGGGTATACAATGAGCAGTTCTTC
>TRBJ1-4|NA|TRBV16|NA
CASSQSPGNGEEKLFF
TGTGCCAGCAGCCAATCCCCCGGGAATGGTGAGGAAAAACTGTTTTTT
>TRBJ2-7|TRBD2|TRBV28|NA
CASQSGSLYEQYF
TGTGCCAGCCAAAGCGGGAGTTTATACGAGCAGTACTTC
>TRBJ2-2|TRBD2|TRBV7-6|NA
CASSSDYTSGLTGELFF
TGTGCCAGCAGCTCGGACTATACTAGCGGACTCACCGGGGAGCTGTTTTTT
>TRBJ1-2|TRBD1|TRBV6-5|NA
CASSYGGTDGYTF
TGTGCCAGCAGTTACGGGGGGACAGATGGCTACACCTTC
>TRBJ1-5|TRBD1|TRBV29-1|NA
CSVEGTGYNQPQHF
TGCAGCGTTGAAGGGACAGGGTACAATCAGCCCCAGCATTTT
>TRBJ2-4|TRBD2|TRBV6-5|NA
CASSKETSGRAGGYF
TGTGCCAGCAGCAAGGAAACTAGCGGGAGGGCTGGGGGGTACTTC
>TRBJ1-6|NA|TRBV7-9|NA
CASTARGTTNSPLHF
TGTGCCAGCACCGCTAGAGGGACAACCAATTCACCCCTCCACTTT
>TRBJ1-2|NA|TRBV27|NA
CASSFLAGFNYGYTF
NA
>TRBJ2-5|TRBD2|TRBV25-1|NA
CASRGARAGRGETQYF
TGTGCCAGCAGGGGAGCAAGGGCAGGGAGGGGAGAGACCCAGTACTTC
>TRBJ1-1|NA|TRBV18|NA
CASSEGTRNTEAFF
TGTGCCAGCTCCGAGGGGACACGCAACACTGAAGCTTTCTTT
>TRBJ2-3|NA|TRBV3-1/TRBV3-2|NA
CASSQDAKSTDTQYF
TGTGCCAGCAGCCAAGACGCTAAGAGCACAGATACGCAGTATTTT
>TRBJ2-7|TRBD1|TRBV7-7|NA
CASSSQGAAEQYF
TGTGCTAGCAGCTCACAGGGGGCGGCCGAGCAGTACTTC
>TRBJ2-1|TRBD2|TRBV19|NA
CASSWELAEYNEQFF
TGTGCCAGTAGTTGGGAACTAGCGGAGTACAATGAGCAGTTCTTC
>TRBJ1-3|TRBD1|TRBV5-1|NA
CASSFVGTGVGNTIYF
TGCGCCAGCAGCTTCGTCGGGACAGGGGTCGGAAACACCATATATTTT
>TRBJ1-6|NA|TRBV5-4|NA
CASSLEGGTNSPLHF
TGTGCCAGCAGCTTGGAAGGGGGAACTAATTCACCCCTCCACTTT
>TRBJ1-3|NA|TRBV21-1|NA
CARGQGSGNTIYF
TGTGCCAGAGGACAGGGCTCTGGAAACACCATATATTTT
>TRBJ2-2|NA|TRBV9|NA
CASHLGGQASGTNTGELFF
TGTGCCAGCCACCTGGGGGGGCAGGCTAGCGGAACGAACACCGGGGAGCTGTTTTTT
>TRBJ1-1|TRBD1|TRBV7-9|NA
CASSLTGGGNTEAFF
TGTGCCAGCAGCTTAACAGGGGGAGGGAACACTGAAGCTTTCTTT
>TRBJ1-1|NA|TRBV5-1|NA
CASSLGAGGRTEAFF
TGCGCCAGCAGCTTGGGGGCCGGGGGGCGGACTGAAGCTTTCTTT
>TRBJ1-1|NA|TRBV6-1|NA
CASSGPGGGPRTEAFF
TGTGCCAGCAGTGGGCCAGGAGGAGGTCCGCGCACTGAAGCTTTCTTT
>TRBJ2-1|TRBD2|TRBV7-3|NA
CASSPNPLAGGSYNEQFF
TGTGCCAGCAGCCCTAACCCACTAGCGGGAGGGTCCTACAATGAGCAGTTCTTC
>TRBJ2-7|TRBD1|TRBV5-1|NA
CASSLGQGRTYEQYF
TGCGCCAGCAGCTTGGGACAGGGACGAACCTACGAGCAGTACTTC
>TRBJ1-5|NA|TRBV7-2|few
CASSLGQQGRPQHF
TGTGCCAGCAGCTTAGGTCAGCAGGGGAGGCCCCAGCATTTT
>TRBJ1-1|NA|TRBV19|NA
CASRLTDSEAFF
TGTGCCAGTAGACTTACAGACAGCGAAGCTTTCTTT
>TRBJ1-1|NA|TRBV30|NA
CAWRGHLNTEAFF
TGTGCCTGGAGGGGCCACTTGAACACTGAAGCTTTCTTT
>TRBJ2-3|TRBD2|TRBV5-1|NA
CASSPGLAGLSRADTQYF
TGCGCCAGCAGCCCCGGACTAGCGGGACTCTCCCGCGCAGATACGCAGTATTTT
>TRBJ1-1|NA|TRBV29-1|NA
CSVEDQQGTAFF
TGCAGCGTTGAAGATCAACAGGGTACAGCTTTCTTT
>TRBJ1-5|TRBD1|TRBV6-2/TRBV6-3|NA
CASSLQGANQPQHF
TGTGCCAGCAGCTTACAGGGGGCGAATCAGCCCCAGCATTTT
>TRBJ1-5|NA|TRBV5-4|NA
CASSLAGGEPQHF
TGTGCCAGCAGCTTGGCCGGCGGGGAGCCCCAGCATTTT
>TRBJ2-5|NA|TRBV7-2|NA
CASSLAVRETQYF
TGTGCCAGCAGCTTAGCGGTCAGAGAGACCCAGTACTTC
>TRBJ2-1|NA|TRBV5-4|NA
CASSPGSVGNEQFF
TGTGCCAGCAGCCCGGGGAGTGTAGGCAATGAGCAGTTCTTC
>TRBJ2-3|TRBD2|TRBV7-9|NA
CASSHTSARGDTQYF
TGTGCCAGCAGCCATACTAGCGCCCGAGGGGATACGCAGTATTTT
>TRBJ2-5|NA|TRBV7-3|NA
CASSLDSSETQYF
TGTGCCAGCAGCTTAGACTCGTCGGAGACCCAGTACTTC
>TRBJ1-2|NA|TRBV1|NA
CTSSQLGQEYHSGYTF
TGCACCAGCAGCCAACTGGGGCAGGAGTACCATAGTGGCTACACCTTC
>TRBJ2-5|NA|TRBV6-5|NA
CASSYSRAPSMETQYF
TGTGCCAGCAGTTACTCGAGGGCCCCCTCGATGGAGACCCAGTACTTC
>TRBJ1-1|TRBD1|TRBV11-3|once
CASSLTGVGGTEAFF
TGTGCCAGCAGCCTCACAGGGGTTGGTGGCACTGAAGCTTTCTTT
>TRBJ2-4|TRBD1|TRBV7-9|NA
CASSTPGQGAYIQYF
TGTGCCAGCAGCACACCGGGACAGGGGGCTTACATTCAGTACTTC
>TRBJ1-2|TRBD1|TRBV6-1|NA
CASSDPGQGGYGYTF
TGTGCCAGCAGTGACCCGGGACAGGGTGGCTATGGCTACACCTTC